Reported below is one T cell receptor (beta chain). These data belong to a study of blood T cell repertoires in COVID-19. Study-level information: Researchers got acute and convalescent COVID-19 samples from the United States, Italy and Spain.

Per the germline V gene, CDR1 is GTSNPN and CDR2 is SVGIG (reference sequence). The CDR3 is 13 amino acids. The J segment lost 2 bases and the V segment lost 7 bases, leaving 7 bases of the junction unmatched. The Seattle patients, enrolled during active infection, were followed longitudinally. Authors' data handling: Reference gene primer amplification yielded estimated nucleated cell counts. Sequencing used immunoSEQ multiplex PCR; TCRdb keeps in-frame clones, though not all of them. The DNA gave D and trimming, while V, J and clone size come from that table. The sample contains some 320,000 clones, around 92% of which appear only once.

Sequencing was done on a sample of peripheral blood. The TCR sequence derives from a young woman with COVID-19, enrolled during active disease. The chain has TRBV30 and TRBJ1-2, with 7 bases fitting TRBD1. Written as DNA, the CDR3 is TGTGCCTACCACAGGGGTGGGAACTATGGCTACACCTTC. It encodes CAYHRGGNYGYTF.